This T cell receptor (beta chain) was recorded in a study of blood T cell repertoires in COVID-19. Study summary: Samples came from the United States, Italy and Spain, spanning acute and convalescent COVID-19. PBMCs, B-cell-depleted T cells, or T cells were the source of the cDNA or gDNA that made up the material.

The CDR3 spans 18 residues. Germline CDR1 and CDR2: SGHRS and YFSETQ. V lost 0 bases and J lost 0, with 18 bases in between. In the authors' workflow: Amplifying reference gene primers gave estimates of nucleated cell counts. Assay: immunoSEQ multiplex PCR; the TCRdb copy retains only in-frame clones and omits some. V and J calls and clone size are those listed in that table; D and trimming were worked out from the DNA. The table records 200,000 or so clones, around 87% of them present only once. This chain joins TRBV5-1 and TRBJ1-1, with D possibly TRBD1 on 5 matching bases. This receptor was taken from a man aged 55 to 70 with acute or convalescent COVID-19. Sequencing used peripheral blood. CDR3 region: CASSLEPGRQLVNTEAFF. In nucleotides, the CDR3 is TGCGCCAGCAGCTTGGAACCCGGACGACAGCTTGTGAACACTGAAGCTTTCTTT.